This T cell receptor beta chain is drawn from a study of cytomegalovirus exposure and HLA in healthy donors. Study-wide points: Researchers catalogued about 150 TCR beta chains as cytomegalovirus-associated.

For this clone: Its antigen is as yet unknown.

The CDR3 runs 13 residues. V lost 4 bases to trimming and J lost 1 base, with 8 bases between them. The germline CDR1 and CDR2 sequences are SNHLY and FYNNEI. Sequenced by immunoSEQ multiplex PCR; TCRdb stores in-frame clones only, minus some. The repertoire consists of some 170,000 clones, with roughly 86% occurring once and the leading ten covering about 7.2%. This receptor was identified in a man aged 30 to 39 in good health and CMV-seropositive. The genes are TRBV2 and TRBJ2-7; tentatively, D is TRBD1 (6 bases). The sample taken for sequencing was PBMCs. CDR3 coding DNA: TGTGCCAGCAGTGTGGGGGCGTCCTACGAGCAGTACTTC. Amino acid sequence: CASSVGASYEQYF.